Listed here are 30 T cell receptor beta chains from one sample, sequenced in a study of post-analysis software for immune sequencing data. No antigens are known for them. Carried by the TCR beta cDNA libraries were unique molecular identifiers. Each CDR3 protein is one row after TCRdb ran MiXCR on the PCR reads. This repertoire shows approximately 630,000 distinct CDR3 sequences, about 60% found once; its top ten account for about 10%. Study conclusions and caveats: The study found TRBV5-6, TRBV5-1 and TRBV20-1 among five TRBV segments more frequent in patients than controls.

The sequencing input was blood. The receptors come from a girl aged 2-10 years with multiple sclerosis.

V gene TRBV5-1 combines with J gene TRBJ2-7; 7 bases agree with TRBD2. Germline CDR1 SGHRS, CDR2 YFSETQ. The J segment lost 0 bases and the V segment lost 3 bases, leaving 9 bases of the junction unmatched. There are 16 residues in the CDR3. For the CDR3, the DNA is TGCGCCAGCAGCTCTAGGACTAGATCAAGCTCCTACGAGCAGTACTTC. Protein product: CASSSRTRSSSYEQYF.

This chain joins TRBV5-1 and TRBJ2-5, with 7 bases fitting TRBD1. The CDR3 is 14 amino acids. J was trimmed by 11 bases and V by 4 bases; bases with no gene match: 14. Germline CDR1 reads SGHRS; CDR2 reads YFSETQ. The DNA for the CDR3 is TGCGCCAGCAGCGCCTTTGACAGGGTCCATGAGCAGTACTTC. This encodes CASSAFDRVHEQYF.

The V and J genes are TRBV20-1 and TRBJ2-7; 14 bases are shared with TRBD2. The germline V gene encodes CDR1 DFQATT and CDR2 SNEGSKA (reference sequence). V gave up 5 bases and J gave up 7 bases; unmatched junction bases: 10. This CDR3 contains 15 residues. In DNA, the CDR3 is TGCAGTGCTCCCCGGGGGACTAGCGGGAGACGGGAGCAGTACTTC. Its protein product is CSAPRGTSGRREQYF.

The chain recombines TRBV7-9 with TRBJ2-3, with D perhaps given as TRBD1 or TRBD2 (5 bases each). Germline loops: CDR1 SEHNR, CDR2 FQNEAQ (reference sequence). V gave up 0 bases and J gave up 6 bases, with 13 bases separating them. This CDR3 spans 15 amino acids. The CDR3: CASSLALWGSDTQYF. The CDR3 DNA reads as TGTGCCAGCAGCTTAGCCCTGTGGGGGTCTGATACGCAGTATTTT.

This clonotype was observed once. The rearrangement links TRBV7-3 to TRBJ1-2, with TRBD1 matching 9 bases. The germline V gene has CDR1 SGHTA and CDR2 FQGTGA. V lost 3 bases and J lost 0; bases outside the gene matches: 8. The CDR3 covers 17 residues. CDR3 residues: CASSFYRGQLTNYGYTF. The CDR3 coding sequence is TGTGCCAGCAGCTTCTACAGGGGGCAGCTGACTAACTATGGCTACACCTTC. Together with reference TRBV7-3 and TRBJ1-2, the CDR3 gives the full variable domain: GAGVSQTPSNKVTEKGKYVELRCDPISGHTALYWYRQSLGQGPEFLIYFQGTGAADDSGLPNDRFFAVRPEGSVSTLKIQRTERGDSAVYLCASSFYRGQLTNYGYTFGSGTRLTVV.

To note about this clonotype: The germline gene is not matched at one end of the junction; a read error may be the cause. This chain joins TRBV6-1 and TRBJ2-1; 8 bases align to TRBD1. The germline V gene encodes CDR1 MNHNS and CDR2 SASEGT. The CDR3 has 16 residues. In nucleotides, the CDR3 is TGTGCCAGCAGCGAAGTGCGAGACAGGGGTACCAATGAGCAGTTCTTC. Protein: CASSEVRDRGTNEQFF.

This clonotype showed up just a few times. This chain's CDR3 is CAIVPGQGTTDTQYF. The CDR3 region has the DNA TGTGCCATCGTCCCCGGACAGGGGACGACAGATACGCAGTATTTT. The V call is TRBV10-3, the J call TRBJ2-3; 9 nucleotides agree with TRBD1. This CDR3 spans 15 amino acids. Germline CDR1 is ENHRY and CDR2 is SYGVKD. Losses at the gene ends were 8 bases for V and 3 bases for J; bases not matched to a gene: 9.

J is TRBJ2-3 and V is TRBV20-1; 9 positions agree with TRBD2. Germline V gene lookup returns CDR1 DFQATT and CDR2 SNEGSKA (reference sequence). The CDR3 consists of 17 residues. With V trimmed by 0 bases and J by 3 bases, 10 bases remained unmatched. The CDR3, as DNA: TGCAGTGCTAGAGATCTTTTGCGGGAGGGCCAGACAGATACGCAGTATTTT. Protein product: CSARDLLREGQTDTQYF.

This clonotype appeared a single time. The gene calls are TRBV6-6 and TRBJ2-3; perhaps D is TRBD1 or TRBD2 (7 bases each). The V gene lost 7 bases and the J gene lost 0 bases, with 20 bases spanning the gap. Germline V gives CDR1 MNHNY, CDR2 SVGAGI (reference sequence). The CDR3 is made up of 17 amino acids. CDR3 sequence reads: CASTQGGAPDSTDTQYF. The DNA of the CDR3 is TGTGCCAGCACCCAGGGGGGGGCCCCCGATAGCACAGATACGCAGTATTTT.

This clonotype occurred a few times. This rearrangement joins TRBV15 to TRBJ2-5; 7 bases agree with TRBD1. V shed 1 base, J shed 4 bases, and the junction held 6 bases outside the gene matches. Germline V gene sequence: CDR1 LNHNV, CDR2 YYDKDF (reference sequence). The CDR3 sequence is 15 residues long. CDR3: CATSRGRDRVETQYF. The CDR3 nucleotides are TGTGCCACCAGCAGAGGGAGAGACAGGGTAGAGACCCAGTACTTC.

The chain links TRBV7-2 to TRBJ1-2; TRBD1 matches 10 bases. Trimming at V came to 0 bases and at J to 4 bases, leaving 8 bases not matched to a gene. This CDR3 has 17 amino acids. CDR1 is SGHTA, CDR2 FQGNSA, per germline. The CDR3 DNA sequence: TGTGCCAGCAGCTTAGCGCGGGACAGGGGAAAGGGCTATGGCTACACCTTC. This gives the protein CASSLARDRGKGYGYTF. Looking up the rest from reference TRBV7-2 and TRBJ1-2 gives the full variable domain: GAGVSQSPSNKVTEKGKDVELRCDPISGHTALYWYRQSLGQGLEFLIYFQGNSAPDKSGLPSDRFSAERTGGSVSTLTIQRTQQEDSAVYLCASSLARDRGKGYGYTFGSGTRLTVV.

The chain couples TRBV6-5 to TRBJ2-4; 8 bases map to TRBD1. Per the germline V gene, CDR1 is MNHEY and CDR2 is SVGAGI. V dropped 6 bases and J dropped 13; count of bases not matched to a gene: 14. There are 14 residues in the CDR3. CDR3 sequence (DNA): TGTGCCAGCAGCCCCGACAGGGGTCGGGTCCAGCAGTACTTC. This sequence encodes CASSPDRGRVQQYF.

The chain is built from TRBV11-2 and TRBJ2-3; D is uncertain. V was pared by 0 bases and J by 5 bases, with 12 bases between. Germline CDR1 SGHAT, CDR2 FQNNGV. The CDR3 extends over 15 amino acids. CDR3 in amino acids: CASSLDTHGIDTQYF. CDR3 DNA sequence: TGTGCCAGCAGCTTAGATACCCATGGCATAGATACGCAGTATTTT. Using reference TRBV11-2 and TRBJ2-3 for the parts outside the CDR3, the full variable domain is EAGVAQSPRYKIIEKRQSVAFWCNPISGHATLYWYQQILGQGPKLLIQFQNNGVVDDSQLPKDRFSAERLKGVDSTLKIQPAKLEDSAVYLCASSLDTHGIDTQYFGPGTRLTVL.

The V gene is TRBV7-3, the J gene TRBJ2-5; D might be TRBD2 (6 bases). This CDR3 has 14 amino acids. Trimming pared 3 bases from V and 7 bases from J, leaving 15 bases between. The germline CDR1 and CDR2 sequences are SGHTA and FQGTGA. The CDR3 reads CASSFLGGYGTQYF. The DNA for the CDR3 is TGTGCCAGCAGCTTCCTTGGGGGGTACGGGACCCAGTACTTC.

The chain is built from TRBV5-1 and TRBJ2-3; 9 bases are shared with TRBD1. The CDR3 sequence is 16 residues long. In germline, CDR1 is SGHRS, CDR2 YFSETQ. Trimming removed 3 bases from V and 4 bases from J; junction bases left unmatched: 9. The CDR3 here is CASSSGQGGSADTQYF. In nucleotides, the CDR3 is TGCGCCAGCAGCTCGGGACAGGGCGGGAGCGCAGATACGCAGTATTTT.

The chain joins TRBV7-9 to TRBJ2-3; perhaps D is TRBD1 or TRBD2 (5 bases each). V lost 5 bases and J 5 bases, leaving 11 bases between the germline ends. The CDR3 spans 13 residues. Per germline, CDR1 SEHNR and CDR2 FQNEAQ (reference sequence). CDR3 sequence: CASSGDGVDTQYF. The DNA of the CDR3 is TGTGCCAGCAGCGGGGACGGTGTAGATACGCAGTATTTT.

This chain uses TRBV2 with TRBJ1-1; the D is unclear. This CDR3 has 11 amino acids. Germline CDR1 reads SNHLY; CDR2 reads FYNNEI. Deletions cut 6 bases from V and 5 bases from J, with 7 bases between. CDR3 sequence: CASSQPTEAFF. In DNA form, the CDR3 reads TGTGCCAGCAGCCAACCAACTGAAGCTTTCTTT.

The rearrangement links TRBV3-1 to TRBJ2-1, with TRBD1 identical over 9 bases. This CDR3 is 19 amino acids long. J gave up 5 bases and V 0 bases, and 14 bases lay outside the gene matches. Germline assignment: CDR1 LGHDT and CDR2 YNNKEL (reference sequence). The CDR3 bases are TGTGCCAGCAGCCAAGATGGCCCTACCCGGGACAGGGTCCACAATGAGCAGTTCTTC. Protein: CASSQDGPTRDRVHNEQFF.

The genes are TRBV30 and TRBJ1-1, with a possible D match to TRBD1 (6 bases). Germline assignment: CDR1 GTSNPN and CDR2 SVGIG (reference sequence). The V gene lost 3 bases and the J gene lost 1 base, with 9 bases spanning the gap. The length of the CDR3 is 13 residues. CDR3 nucleotide sequence: TGTGCCTGGAGAATCAGGGGGAACACTGAAGCTTTCTTT. This gives the protein CAWRIRGNTEAFF.

The V gene is TRBV4-1, the J gene TRBJ2-1; 8 bases line up with TRBD2. V shed 4 bases, J shed 8 bases, and the junction held 4 bases outside the gene matches. Germline lookup yields CDR1 MGHRA and CDR2 YSYEKL. The CDR3 spans 13 residues. The CDR3 is CASSLSGSYEQFF. The CDR3 bases are TGCGCCAGCAGCCTAAGCGGGAGCTATGAGCAGTTCTTC.

This chain uses TRBV30 with TRBJ2-3, with 9 bases fitting TRBD1. CDR1 is GTSNPN, CDR2 SVGIG, per germline (reference sequence). Trimming at V came to 0 bases and at J to 5 bases, leaving 9 bases not matched to a gene. The CDR3 loop spans 16 amino acids. This chain's CDR3 is CAWSVLRDRVGDTQYF. CDR3 nucleotides: TGTGCCTGGAGTGTACTCCGGGACAGGGTCGGAGATACGCAGTATTTT.

The chain links TRBV7-7 to TRBJ2-7; maybe TRBD1 (6 bases). The DNA end favors TRBJ2-5, so the J call may be wrong. This CDR3 is built from 14 residues. Germline values: CDR1 SSHAT, CDR2 FNYEAQ (reference sequence). CDR3 nucleotide sequence: TGTGCCAGCAGCTCGCAGGGGTACGGAGAGACCCAGTACTTC. This encodes CASSSQGYGETQYF.

The V call is TRBV20-1, the J call TRBJ2-7, with TRBD2 matching 7 bases. Germline CDR1 and CDR2: DFQATT and SNEGSKA (reference sequence). J was trimmed by 3 bases and V by 6 bases; bases with no gene match: 5. This CDR3 is 12 amino acids long. CDR3 sequence reads: CSAQRDGYEQYF. In DNA, the CDR3 is TGCAGTGCCCAGCGGGACGGCTACGAGCAGTACTTC.

The CDR3, as DNA: TGTGCCAGCAGCTTCCGGGACAGGGCAGGCTACACCTTC. This sequence encodes CASSFRDRAGYTF. This rearrangement joins TRBV5-6 to TRBJ1-2, with 9 bases matching TRBD1. Trimming took 2 bases from V and 8 from J; bases not matched to a gene: 4. The CDR3 loop spans 13 amino acids. Per the germline V gene, CDR1 is SGHDT and CDR2 is YYEEEE.

This clonotype turned up a few times. V gene TRBV7-2 combines with J gene TRBJ2-6, with unresolved D. This CDR3 region has 17 residues. Germline loops: CDR1 SGHTA, CDR2 FQGNSA. Trimming took 4 bases from V and 0 from J, leaving 13 bases between them. The CDR3 loop is CASSSQTERSGANVLTF. DNA of the CDR3: TGTGCCAGCAGCTCCCAGACGGAACGCTCTGGGGCCAACGTCCTGACTTTC.

The rearrangement links TRBV3-1 to TRBJ2-3, with D perhaps matching TRBD2 (5 bases). V was clipped by 4 bases and J by 4 bases, with 12 bases between them. This CDR3 has 14 residues. The germline V gene has CDR1 LGHDT and CDR2 YNNKEL (reference sequence). The DNA for the CDR3 is TGTGCCAGCAGCCCAGCCCGCGGGTCAGATACGCAGTATTTT. Protein: CASSPARGSDTQYF.

This clonotype was counted only a few times. This chain joins TRBV2 and TRBJ2-3; D perhaps matches TRBD2 (5 bases). Trimming pared 3 bases from V and 6 bases from J, leaving 10 bases between. The CDR3 extends over 13 amino acids. Germline V CDR1 and CDR2: SNHLY, FYNNEI. The CDR3 is CASSDLRGDTQYF. CDR3 nucleotides: TGTGCCAGCAGTGACCTGCGAGGGGATACGCAGTATTTT.

The CDR3 DNA is TGCGCCAGCAGCCACGGGACTAGCAGCCAAAGAGACACAGATACGCAGTATTTT. It is translated as CASSHGTSSQRDTDTQYF. The chain has TRBV4-1 and TRBJ2-3; TRBD2 matches at 9 bases. CDR3 size: 18 residues. Germline loops: CDR1 MGHRA, CDR2 YSYEKL. J was trimmed by 2 bases and V by 3 bases; bases with no gene match: 12.

The chain recombines TRBV7-8 with TRBJ2-7; D ambiguous. Germline CDR1 is SGHVS and CDR2 is FQNEAQ. The CDR3 totals 14 residues. Between the trimmed V and J ends, which lost 1 base and 2 bases, there was a span of 9 bases. DNA for the CDR3: TGTGCCAGCAGCTTAGGAGGCCCCGCCTACGAGCAGTACTTC. Amino acids: CASSLGGPAYEQYF. The complete variable domain, with remaining parts taken from reference TRBV7-8 and TRBJ2-7, reads GAGVSQSPRYKVAKRGQDVALRCDPISGHVSLFWYQQALGQGPEFLTYFQNEAQLDKSGLPSDRFFAERPEGSVSTLKIQRTQQEDSAVYLCASSLGGPAYEQYFGPGTRLTVT.

This chain joins TRBV7-9 and TRBJ1-2, with D perhaps matching TRBD1 (5 bases). Germline V gives CDR1 SEHNR, CDR2 FQNEAQ (reference sequence). Between the trimmed V and J ends, which lost 5 bases and 4 bases, there was a span of 20 bases. The CDR3 sequence is 16 residues long. The CDR3 DNA follows: TGTGCCAGCAGCGGGTCCGGGGCCCAACCGACCTATGGCTACACCTTC. Protein sequence: CASSGSGAQPTYGYTF.